These 32 T cell receptor beta chains were all obtained from the same sample, sequenced in a study of blood T cell repertoires in COVID-19. TCRdb's copy holds only in-frame clones and misses some; the assay was immunoSEQ multiplex PCR. The sample holds 200,000 to 250,000 clones, roughly 90% seen once. The sample was PBMCs or T cells enriched from blood (not recorded which). All receptors derive from a woman aged 30 to 39 who had recovered from COVID-19.

The table lists this clone with a few counts. The V call is TRBV7-3, the J call TRBJ2-2; TRBD2 is a possible D gene (5 bases). This CDR3 comprises 14 residues. V gave up 1 base and J gave up 5 bases, with 8 bases separating them. The germline V gene encodes CDR1 SGHTA and CDR2 FQGTGA. For the CDR3, the DNA is TGTGCCAGCAGCTTAATAGGAGGTACCGGGGAGCTGTTTTTT. This codes for CASSLIGGTGELFF.

This chain links TRBV4-1 with TRBJ2-5, with D hard to call. Trimming stripped 0 bases from V and 6 bases from J, with 14 bases between. The CDR3 is made up of 15 amino acids. Germline V lookup: CDR1 MGHRA, CDR2 YSYEKL. CDR3 region: CASSQDSLPEKTQYF. CDR3 DNA: TGCGCCAGCAGCCAAGATTCACTCCCCGAAAAGACCCAGTACTTC.

The chain combines TRBV5-1 with TRBJ2-2; 13 bases align to TRBD2. CDR1 and CDR2 (germline): SGHRS, YFSETQ. The J segment lost 6 bases and the V segment lost 3 bases, leaving 2 bases of the junction unmatched. CDR3 length: 15 residues. CDR3 region: CASSSGLAGAGELFF. CDR3 nucleotide sequence: TGCGCCAGCAGCTCCGGACTAGCGGGAGCCGGGGAGCTGTTTTTT.

For the CDR3, the DNA is TGCGCCAGCAGCCAAGTAGGGACGCGGGGGGAAAAACTGTTTTTT. This translates into CASSQVGTRGEKLFF. This chain connects TRBV4-3 to TRBJ1-4, with D possibly TRBD1 on 5 matching bases. The CDR3 consists of 15 residues. Germline CDR1 LGHNA, CDR2 YSLEER. Trimming removed 1 base from V and 8 bases from J, with 14 bases in between.

The genes are TRBV5-1 and TRBJ2-7, with TRBD1 matching over 7 bases. V lost 4 bases, J lost 2 bases, and 9 bases stayed unmatched. Germline loops: CDR1 SGHRS, CDR2 YFSETQ. This CDR3 comprises 15 residues. CDR3 coding DNA: TGCGCCAGCAGCGACTTGGGGACAGTTACCTACGAGCAGTACTTC. This gives the protein CASSDLGTVTYEQYF. Full variable domain (rest looked up from reference TRBV5-1 and TRBJ2-7): KAGVTQTPRYLIKTRGQQVTLSCSPISGHRSVSWYQQTPGQGLQFLFEYFSETQRNKGNFPGRFSGRQFSNSRSEMNVSTLELGDSALYLCASSDLGTVTYEQYFGPGTRLTVT.

The chain links TRBV27 to TRBJ1-6; no firm D call. Trimming cost V 2 bases and J 0 bases, with 11 bases left between them. Germline CDR1 and CDR2: MNHEY and SMNVEV (reference sequence). The CDR3 runs to 17 residues. The CDR3 nucleotides are TGTGCCAGCAGTTTAGTTGGAGGGAGCTCCTATAATTCACCCCTCCACTTT. Translated, it gives CASSLVGGSSYNSPLHF.

DNA of the CDR3: TGTGCCAGCAGCTTAGCGGGTCGTGGAGCTGAAAAACTGTTTTTT. Translated: CASSLAGRGAEKLFF. This chain links TRBV7-9 with TRBJ1-4; D remains ambiguous. The CDR3 loop spans 15 amino acids. The V end was cut by 0 bases, the J end by 7 bases, with 12 bases between. Per the germline V gene, CDR1 is SEHNR and CDR2 is FQNEAQ (reference sequence).

This sequence joins TRBV27 and TRBJ2-1; a possible D gene is TRBD1 (6 bases). Germline V gene data show CDR1 as MNHEY and CDR2 as SMNVEV (reference sequence). Between the trimmed V and J ends, which lost 4 bases and 2 bases, there was a span of 9 bases. The CDR3 spans 14 residues. CDR3 residues: CASSSQGTYNEQFF. The CDR3 bases are TGTGCCAGCAGTTCACAGGGCACCTACAATGAGCAGTTCTTC.

V is TRBV2 and J is TRBJ2-2; D gene unclear. This CDR3 is built from 15 residues. Looked up from germline, CDR1 is SNHLY and CDR2 is FYNNEI. Trimming took 3 bases from V and 0 from J, leaving 8 bases between them. The CDR3 coding sequence is TGTGCCAGCAGTGAGCTGGGCCCGAACACCGGGGAGCTGTTTTTT. This gives the protein CASSELGPNTGELFF.

V and J are TRBV7-3 and TRBJ2-2; D may be TRBD2 (6 bases). V shed 4 bases and J shed 2 bases, with 11 bases lying between them. In germline, CDR1 is SGHTA, CDR2 FQGTGA. The CDR3 consists of 15 residues. In DNA, the CDR3 is TGTGCCAGCAGCTCGGGACTCGGAAACACCGGGGAGCTGTTTTTT. It codes for CASSSGLGNTGELFF.

The gene calls are TRBV5-1 and TRBJ1-1, with TRBD1 matching 7 bases. The CDR3 spans 13 residues. Trimming took 4 bases from V and 6 from J; bases not matched to a gene: 6. CDR1 is SGHRS and CDR2 is YFSETQ in the germline V gene. CDR3 region: CASSTMQGAEAFF. In DNA form, the CDR3 reads TGCGCCAGCAGCACCATGCAGGGGGCTGAAGCTTTCTTT.

The chain uses TRBV9 and TRBJ2-3, with 7 positions matching TRBD2. With V trimmed by 1 base and J by 2 bases, 4 bases remained unmatched. The CDR3 is 15 residues long. Germline CDR1 reads SGDLS; CDR2 reads YYNGEE. The CDR3 DNA reads as TGTGCCAGCAGCGTATCTGCGGGGGTCACAGATACGCAGTATTTT. As protein: CASSVSAGVTDTQYF.

The chain has TRBV5-8 and TRBJ2-1; 7 bases line up with TRBD1. J gave up 5 bases and V 4 bases, and 0 bases lay outside the gene matches. Germline V gene data show CDR1 as SGHTS and CDR2 as YDEGEE. This CDR3 has 12 residues. The CDR3 bases are TGTGCCAGCAGCGGGACAGACAATGAGCAGTTCTTC. This translates into CASSGTDNEQFF.

V is TRBV10-3 and J is TRBJ1-5; maybe TRBD1 (5 bases). This CDR3 is built from 14 residues. V lost 10 bases and J 1 base, leaving 14 bases between the germline ends. Looked up from germline, CDR1 is ENHRY and CDR2 is SYGVKD. The CDR3 protein is CATWGGGSNQPQHF. For the CDR3, the DNA is TGTGCCACCTGGGGGGGTGGGAGCAATCAGCCCCAGCATTTT.

The chain combines TRBV3-1 (or the pseudogene TRBV3-2) with TRBJ2-7; possible D gene TRBD1, 6 bases. The germline V gene has CDR1 LGHDT and CDR2 YNNKEL (reference sequence). This CDR3 is 18 amino acids long. V lost 2 bases and J lost 2, with 22 bases in between. The CDR3 region is CASSQRGLYDRLTYEQYF. The CDR3 DNA reads as TGTGCCAGCAGCCAACGGGGCTTATATGACAGGCTTACCTACGAGCAGTACTTC.

This chain joins TRBV21-1 and TRBJ1-2; the D call in the table, TRBD1, was not verified against the DNA. TRBV21-1 is designated a pseudogene. The CDR3 sequence is 14 residues long. In DNA form, the CDR3 reads TGTGCCAGCAGCAAAGTGGGGCAGGGTGGCGGCTACACCTTC. This codes for CASSKVGQGGGYTF.

The genes are TRBV11-2 and TRBJ2-1; TRBD2 matches 9 bases. The CDR3 length is 16 residues. CDR1 is SGHAT and CDR2 is FQNNGV in the germline V gene. Trimming cost V 5 bases and J 3 bases; bases outside gene matches: 8. CDR3 region: CASSRHSGGDYNEQFF. Here the CDR3 DNA reads TGTGCCAGCAGCCGTCATAGCGGGGGAGACTACAATGAGCAGTTCTTC.

V usage is TRBV9 and J usage is TRBJ1-5, with a possible D match to TRBD1 (5 bases). The V end lost 0 bases, the J end lost 6 bases, and 13 bases lay between the germline ends. The germline gives CDR1 SGDLS, CDR2 YYNGEE. There are 15 residues in the CDR3. The CDR3 DNA reads as TGTGCCAGCAGCGTAGTAGGGGATTGGGGTCAGCCCCAGCATTTT. Its protein is CASSVVGDWGQPQHF.

The V call is TRBV4-2, the J call TRBJ2-6, with 9 bases that match TRBD2. The CDR3 runs to 20 residues. The V and J ends lost 1 base and 0 bases, in that order; junction bases with no gene match: 10. Per germline, CDR1 LGHNA and CDR2 YNFKEQ. The CDR3 DNA follows: TGTGCCAGCAGCCAAGTCTCTTGGTCTAGCGGGGCCTCTGGGGCCAACGTCCTGACTTTC. It yields the protein CASSQVSWSSGASGANVLTF.

The chain carries TRBV6-5 and TRBJ2-7; D unclear. Trimming left V 6 bases short and J 0 bases short, with 15 bases between. Germline V gene sequence: CDR1 MNHEY, CDR2 SVGAGI. CDR3 length: 15 amino acids. The CDR3 DNA reads TGTGCCAGCAGAAACCGGGTCCTCAGCTCCTACGAGCAGTACTTC. Translated, it gives CASRNRVLSSYEQYF.

The rearrangement links TRBV6-2 or TRBV6-3 to TRBJ2-7; 9 bases agree with TRBD1. The CDR3 is made up of 13 amino acids. V trimming: 5 bases; J trimming: 7 bases; junction bases outside the gene matches: 6. Germline V gives CDR1 MNHEY, CDR2 SVGEGT. The DNA for the CDR3 is TGTGCCAGCAGTGGAAGACAGGGGGGTGAGCAGTACTTC. It is translated as CASSGRQGGEQYF.

The chain combines TRBV5-1 with TRBJ1-1; D is unclear. V was clipped by 4 bases and J by 2 bases, with 9 bases between them. Germline V gives CDR1 SGHRS, CDR2 YFSETQ. The CDR3 loop spans 13 amino acids. The CDR3 DNA reads as TGCGCCAGCAGCGAGCAAAGAAACACTGAAGCTTTCTTT. It encodes CASSEQRNTEAFF. Full variable domain (remainder filled in from reference TRBV5-1 and TRBJ1-1): KAGVTQTPRYLIKTRGQQVTLSCSPISGHRSVSWYQQTPGQGLQFLFEYFSETQRNKGNFPGRFSGRQFSNSRSEMNVSTLELGDSALYLCASSEQRNTEAFFGQGTRLTVV.

The rearrangement joins TRBV2 to TRBJ1-5, with TRBD1 matching 8 bases. Germline loops: CDR1 SNHLY, CDR2 FYNNEI. The J segment lost 3 bases and the V segment lost 8 bases, leaving 9 bases of the junction unmatched. The CDR3 has 15 residues. In nucleotides, the CDR3 is TGTGCCAGCCATGGGGCGACAGGGGTCAATCAGCCCCAGCATTTT. This gives the protein CASHGATGVNQPQHF. The whole variable domain, remainder taken from reference TRBV2 and TRBJ1-5, is EPEVTQTPSHQVTQMGQEVILRCVPISNHLYFYWYRQILGQKVEFLVSFYNNEISEKSEIFDDQFSVERPDGSNFTLKIRSTKLEDSAMYFCASHGATGVNQPQHFGDGTRLSIL.

The chain joins TRBV5-5 to TRBJ1-6, with 9 bases lining up with TRBD1. Germline V gene lookup returns CDR1 SGHKS and CDR2 YYEKEE (reference sequence). The V and J ends lost 4 bases and 7 bases, in that order; junction bases with no gene match: 9. The CDR3 runs to 16 residues. In DNA form, the CDR3 reads TGTGCCAGCAGCCCAAACCGGGACAGGGAGAATTCACCCCTCCACTTT. Residues: CASSPNRDRENSPLHF.

The chain combines TRBV6-4 with TRBJ2-5; TRBD1 might be the D (6 bases). The CDR3 has 13 amino acids. CDR1 and CDR2 from the germline V gene are MRHNA and SNTAGT. V was clipped by 0 bases and J by 6 bases, with 8 bases between them. This CDR3 is CASSDSWGQTQYF. The CDR3 bases are TGTGCCAGCAGTGACTCTTGGGGGCAGACCCAGTACTTC.

V and J are TRBV4-3 and TRBJ2-3; a possible D gene is TRBD2 (7 bases). Trimming stripped 4 bases from V and 6 bases from J, with 14 bases between. Germline assignment: CDR1 LGHNA and CDR2 YSLEER. The CDR3 contains 14 residues. For the CDR3, the DNA is TGCGCCAGCAGCCTAGCAGGGAGGGGGGATACGCAGTATTTT. It yields the protein CASSLAGRGDTQYF.

The V and J genes are TRBV5-1 and TRBJ1-2, with a weak D call TRBD1 (5 bases). The V gene's germline CDR1 is SGHRS and CDR2 YFSETQ. V was trimmed by 4 bases and J by 0 bases, leaving 16 bases between them. This CDR3 has 16 amino acids. DNA for the CDR3: TGCGCCAGCAGCCCTGGGATCGGGGACTCTAACTATGGCTACACCTTC. As protein: CASSPGIGDSNYGYTF. The full variable domain, its missing parts supplied by reference TRBV5-1 and TRBJ1-2, is KAGVTQTPRYLIKTRGQQVTLSCSPISGHRSVSWYQQTPGQGLQFLFEYFSETQRNKGNFPGRFSGRQFSNSRSEMNVSTLELGDSALYLCASSPGIGDSNYGYTFGSGTRLTVV.

The chain joins TRBV7-9 to TRBJ1-1, with 9 bases that match TRBD1. The CDR3 totals 16 residues. V trimming: 2 bases; J trimming: 5 bases; junction bases outside the gene matches: 9. Germline values: CDR1 SEHNR, CDR2 FQNEAQ (reference sequence). CDR3 coding DNA: TGTGCCAGCAGCTTAATTGTTAACAGGGGGCGAACTGAAGCTTTCTTT. Translation gives CASSLIVNRGRTEAFF.

V usage is TRBV11-1 and J usage is TRBJ1-4; tentative D call: TRBD1 (6 bases). The CDR3 consists of 14 residues. V was trimmed by 2 bases and J by 8 bases, leaving 12 bases between them. The V gene's germline CDR1 is SGHAT and CDR2 FQDESV (reference sequence). The DNA of the CDR3 is TGTGCCAGCAGCTTAAACAGGGACCGCGAAAAACTGTTTTTT. It encodes CASSLNRDREKLFF.

The rearrangement joins TRBV7-6 to TRBJ1-3, with TRBD1 matching 8 bases. The ends lost 3 bases at V and 1 base at J; junction bases unmatched: 2. The CDR3 sequence is 15 residues long. Germline V gene data show CDR1 as SGHVS and CDR2 as FNYEAQ. The CDR3 nucleotides read TGTGCCAGCAGCTTCGGACAGGGTTCTGGAAACACCATATATTTT. Protein product: CASSFGQGSGNTIYF.

This rearrangement joins TRBV6-5 to TRBJ1-1; a possible D gene is TRBD1 (5 bases). Per germline, CDR1 MNHEY and CDR2 SVGAGI. Trimming stripped 6 bases from V and 4 bases from J, with 12 bases between. The CDR3 is 13 amino acids. The CDR3 here is CASRIRESTEAFF. As DNA, the CDR3 is TGTGCCAGCAGGATCAGGGAAAGCACTGAAGCTTTCTTT.

This chain joins TRBV6-2 or TRBV6-3 and TRBJ1-2; perhaps TRBD1 as D (6 bases). Trimming shortened V by 6 bases and J by 4 bases, and 24 bases separated the two germline ends. Germline V lookup: CDR1 MNHEY, CDR2 SVGEGT. The CDR3 has 17 amino acids. The CDR3 loop is CASSDGQGRSIVYGYTF. The CDR3 region has the DNA TGTGCCAGCAGCGACGGGCAGGGGCGGTCTATCGTCTATGGCTACACCTTC.